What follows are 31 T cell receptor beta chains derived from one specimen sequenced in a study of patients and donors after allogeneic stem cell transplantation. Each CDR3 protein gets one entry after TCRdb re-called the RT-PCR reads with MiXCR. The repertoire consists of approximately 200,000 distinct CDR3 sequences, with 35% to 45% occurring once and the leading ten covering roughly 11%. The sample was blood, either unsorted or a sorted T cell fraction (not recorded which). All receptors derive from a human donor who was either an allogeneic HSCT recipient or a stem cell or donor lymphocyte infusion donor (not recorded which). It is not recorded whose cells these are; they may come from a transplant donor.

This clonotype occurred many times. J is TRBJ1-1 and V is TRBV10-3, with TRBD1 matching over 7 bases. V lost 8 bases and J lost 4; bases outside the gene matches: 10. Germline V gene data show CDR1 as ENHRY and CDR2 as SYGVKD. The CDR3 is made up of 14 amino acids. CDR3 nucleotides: TGTGCCATCTCCTATCAGGGGGAAGTCACTGAAGCTTTCTTT. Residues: CAISYQGEVTEAFF.

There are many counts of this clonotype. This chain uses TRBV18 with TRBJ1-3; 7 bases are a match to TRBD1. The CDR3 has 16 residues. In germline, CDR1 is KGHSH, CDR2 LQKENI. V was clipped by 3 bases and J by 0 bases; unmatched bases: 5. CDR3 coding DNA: TGTGCCAGCTCACCCCCGGGACAGTCCTCTGGAAACACCATATATTTT. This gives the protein CASSPPGQSSGNTIYF. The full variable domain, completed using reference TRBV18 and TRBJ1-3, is NAGVMQNPRHLVRRRGQEARLRCSPMKGHSHVYWYRQLPEEGLKFMVYLQKENIIDESGMPKERFSAEFPKEGPSILRIQQVVRGDSAAYFCASSPPGQSSGNTIYFGEGSWLTVV.

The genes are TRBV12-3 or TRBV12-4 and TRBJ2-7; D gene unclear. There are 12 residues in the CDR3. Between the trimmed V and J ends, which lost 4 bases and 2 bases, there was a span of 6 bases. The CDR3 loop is CASSWATYEQYF. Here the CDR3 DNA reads TGTGCCAGCAGTTGGGCTACCTACGAGCAGTACTTC.

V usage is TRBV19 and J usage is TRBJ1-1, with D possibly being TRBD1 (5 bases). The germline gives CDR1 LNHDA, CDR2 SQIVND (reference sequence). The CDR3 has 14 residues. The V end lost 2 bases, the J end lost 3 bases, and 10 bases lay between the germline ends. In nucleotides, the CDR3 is TGTGCCAGTAGTATAACCAGGGACCACACTGAAGCTTTCTTT. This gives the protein CASSITRDHTEAFF. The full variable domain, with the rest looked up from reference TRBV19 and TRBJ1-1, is DGGITQSPKYLFRKEGQNVTLSCEQNLNHDAMYWYRQDPGQGLRLIYYSQIVNDFQKGDIAEGYSVSREKKESFPLTVTSAQKNPTAFYLCASSITRDHTEAFFGQGTRLTVV.

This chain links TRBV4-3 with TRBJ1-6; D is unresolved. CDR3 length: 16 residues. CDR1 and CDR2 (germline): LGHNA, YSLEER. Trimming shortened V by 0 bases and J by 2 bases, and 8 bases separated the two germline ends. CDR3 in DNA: TGCGCCAGCAGCCAAGAGCCGCGAACCTATAATTCACCCCTCCACTTT. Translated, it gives CASSQEPRTYNSPLHF.

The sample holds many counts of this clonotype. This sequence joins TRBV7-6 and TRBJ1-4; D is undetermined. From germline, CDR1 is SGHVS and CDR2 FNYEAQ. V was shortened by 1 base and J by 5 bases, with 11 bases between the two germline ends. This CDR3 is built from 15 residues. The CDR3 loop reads CASSLDGRSNEKLFF. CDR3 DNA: TGTGCCAGCAGCTTAGATGGTCGATCGAATGAAAAACTGTTTTTT. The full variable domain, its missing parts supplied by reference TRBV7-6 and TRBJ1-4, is GAGVSQSPRYKVTKRGQDVALRCDPISGHVSLYWYRQALGQGPEFLTYFNYEAQQDKSGLPNDRFSAERPEGSISTLTIQRTEQRDSAMYRCASSLDGRSNEKLFFGSGTQLSVL.

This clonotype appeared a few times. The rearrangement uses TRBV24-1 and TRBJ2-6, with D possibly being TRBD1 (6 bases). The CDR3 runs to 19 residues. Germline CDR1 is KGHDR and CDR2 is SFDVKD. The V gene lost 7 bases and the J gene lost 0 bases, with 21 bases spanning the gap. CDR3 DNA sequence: TGTGCCACCAGGGCAGGACCGGGACAAAAGGACTCTGGGGCCAACGTCCTGACTTTC. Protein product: CATRAGPGQKDSGANVLTF.

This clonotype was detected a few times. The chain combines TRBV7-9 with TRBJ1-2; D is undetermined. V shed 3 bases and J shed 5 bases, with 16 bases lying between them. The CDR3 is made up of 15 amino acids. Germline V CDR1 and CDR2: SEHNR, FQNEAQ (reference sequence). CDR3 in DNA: TGTGCCAGCAGCTTGTTCGTTTCCAGAGGGTATGGCTACACCTTC. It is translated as CASSLFVSRGYGYTF.

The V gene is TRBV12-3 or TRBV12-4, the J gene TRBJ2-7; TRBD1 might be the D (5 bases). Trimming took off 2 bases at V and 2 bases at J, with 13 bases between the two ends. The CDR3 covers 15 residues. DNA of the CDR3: TGTGCCAGCAGTTTAAGGGGCGCGTCAGCCTACGAGCAGTACTTC. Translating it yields CASSLRGASAYEQYF.

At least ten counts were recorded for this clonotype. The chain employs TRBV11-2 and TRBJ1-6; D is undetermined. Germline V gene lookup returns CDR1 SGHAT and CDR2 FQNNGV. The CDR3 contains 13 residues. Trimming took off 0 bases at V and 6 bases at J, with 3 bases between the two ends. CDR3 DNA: TGTGCCAGCAGCTTAGATCGTAATTCACCCCTCCACTTT. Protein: CASSLDRNSPLHF. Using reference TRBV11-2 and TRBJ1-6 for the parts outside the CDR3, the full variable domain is EAGVAQSPRYKIIEKRQSVAFWCNPISGHATLYWYQQILGQGPKLLIQFQNNGVVDDSQLPKDRFSAERLKGVDSTLKIQPAKLEDSAVYLCASSLDRNSPLHFGNGTRLTVT.

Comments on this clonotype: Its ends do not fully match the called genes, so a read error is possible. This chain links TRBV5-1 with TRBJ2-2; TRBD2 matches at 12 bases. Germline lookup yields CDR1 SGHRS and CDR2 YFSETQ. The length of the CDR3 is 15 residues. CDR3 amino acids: CASSTSGRNTAELFF. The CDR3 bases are TGCGCCAGCAGTACTAGCGGGAGGAACACCGCGGAGCTGTTTTTT. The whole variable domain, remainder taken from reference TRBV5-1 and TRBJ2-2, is KAGVTQTPRYLIKTRGQQVTLSCSPISGHRSVSWYQQTPGQGLQFLFEYFSETQRNKGNFPGRFSGRQFSNSRSEMNVSTLELGDSALYLCASSTSGRNTAELFFGEGSRLTVL.

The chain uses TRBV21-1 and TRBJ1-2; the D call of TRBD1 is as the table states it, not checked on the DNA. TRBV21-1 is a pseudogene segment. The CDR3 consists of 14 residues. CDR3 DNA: TGTGCCAGCAGCACCTACACAGGGTGGTATGGCTACACCTTC. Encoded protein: CASSTYTGWYGYTF.

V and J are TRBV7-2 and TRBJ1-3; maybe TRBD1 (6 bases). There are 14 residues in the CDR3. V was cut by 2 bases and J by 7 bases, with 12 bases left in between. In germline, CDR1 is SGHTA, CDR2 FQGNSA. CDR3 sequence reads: CASSLYQGRNTIYF. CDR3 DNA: TGTGCCAGCAGCTTATACCAGGGGAGGAACACCATATATTTT.

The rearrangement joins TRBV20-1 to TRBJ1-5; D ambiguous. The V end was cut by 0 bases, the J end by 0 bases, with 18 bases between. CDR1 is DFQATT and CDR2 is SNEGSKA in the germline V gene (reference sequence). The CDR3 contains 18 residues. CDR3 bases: TGCAGTGCTAGAGACCTTAGGAGGATTGGGGATAGCAATCAGCCCCAGCATTTT. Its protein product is CSARDLRRIGDSNQPQHF.

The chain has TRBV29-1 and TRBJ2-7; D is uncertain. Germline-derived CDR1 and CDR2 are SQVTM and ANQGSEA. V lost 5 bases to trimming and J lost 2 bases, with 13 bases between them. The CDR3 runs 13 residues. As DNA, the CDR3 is TGCAGCGTTTTAGGTACCGGTGCCTACGAGCAGTACTTC. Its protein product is CSVLGTGAYEQYF.

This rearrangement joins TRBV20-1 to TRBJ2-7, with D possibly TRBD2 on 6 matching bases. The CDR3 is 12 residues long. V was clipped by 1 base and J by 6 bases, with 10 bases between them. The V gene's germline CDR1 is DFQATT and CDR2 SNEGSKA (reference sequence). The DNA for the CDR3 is TGCAGTGCTAGAGTATACGGGGGCGAGCAGTACTTC. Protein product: CSARVYGGEQYF.

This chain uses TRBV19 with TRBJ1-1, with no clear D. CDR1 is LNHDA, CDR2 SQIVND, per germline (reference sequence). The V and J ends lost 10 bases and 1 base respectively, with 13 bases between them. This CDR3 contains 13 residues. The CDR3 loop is CATARTANTEAFF. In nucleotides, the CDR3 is TGTGCCACTGCCCGGACCGCGAACACTGAAGCTTTCTTT.

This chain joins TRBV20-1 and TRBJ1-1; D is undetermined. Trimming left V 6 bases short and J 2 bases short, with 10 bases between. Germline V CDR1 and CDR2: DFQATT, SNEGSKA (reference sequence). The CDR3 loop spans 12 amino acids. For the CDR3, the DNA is TGCAGTGCCCCCTCCAGAAACACTGAAGCTTTCTTT. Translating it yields CSAPSRNTEAFF.

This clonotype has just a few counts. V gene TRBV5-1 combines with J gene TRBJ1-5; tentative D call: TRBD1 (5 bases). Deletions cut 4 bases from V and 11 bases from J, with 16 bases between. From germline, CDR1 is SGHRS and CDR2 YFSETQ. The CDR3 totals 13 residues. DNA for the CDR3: TGCGCCAGCAGCCAAGATGTCGGGGGATCCCAGCATTTT. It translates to CASSQDVGGSQHF.

The CDR3 region is CASSQFSGSYGYTF. The CDR3 DNA sequence: TGTGCCAGCAGCCAGTTCTCCGGGAGCTATGGCTACACCTTC. This sequence joins TRBV3-1 and TRBJ1-2; D gene ambiguous. The CDR3 covers 14 residues. Per germline, CDR1 LGHDT and CDR2 YNNKEL (reference sequence). Trimming removed 3 bases from V and 4 bases from J, with 12 bases in between. Looking up the rest from reference TRBV3-1 and TRBJ1-2 gives the full variable domain: DTAVSQTPKYLVTQMGNDKSIKCEQNLGHDTMYWYKQDSKKFLKIMFSYNNKELIINETVPNRFSPKSPDKAHLNLHINSLELGDSAVYFCASSQFSGSYGYTFGSGTRLTVV.

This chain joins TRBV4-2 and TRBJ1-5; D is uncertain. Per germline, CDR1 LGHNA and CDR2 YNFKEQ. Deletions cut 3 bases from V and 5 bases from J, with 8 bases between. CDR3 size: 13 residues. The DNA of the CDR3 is TGTGCCAGCAGCCAGGTAAAGGATCAGCCCCAGCATTTT. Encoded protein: CASSQVKDQPQHF.

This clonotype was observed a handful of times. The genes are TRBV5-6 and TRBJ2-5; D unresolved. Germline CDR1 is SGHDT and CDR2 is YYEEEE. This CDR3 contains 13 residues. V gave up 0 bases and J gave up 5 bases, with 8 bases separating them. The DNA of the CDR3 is TGTGCCAGCAGCTTGGGGCCTGGGGAGACCCAGTACTTC. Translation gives CASSLGPGETQYF.

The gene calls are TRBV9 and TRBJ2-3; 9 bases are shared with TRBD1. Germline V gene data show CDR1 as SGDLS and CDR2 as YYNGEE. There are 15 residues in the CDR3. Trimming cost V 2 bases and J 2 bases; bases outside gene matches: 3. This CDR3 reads CASSVGTGITDTQYF. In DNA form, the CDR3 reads TGTGCCAGCAGCGTCGGGACAGGGATCACAGATACGCAGTATTTT. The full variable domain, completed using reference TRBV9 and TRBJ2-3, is DSGVTQTPKHLITATGQRVTLRCSPRSGDLSVYWYQQSLDQGLQFLIQYYNGEERAKGNILERFSAQQFPDLHSELNLSSLELGDSALYFCASSVGTGITDTQYFGPGTRLTVL.

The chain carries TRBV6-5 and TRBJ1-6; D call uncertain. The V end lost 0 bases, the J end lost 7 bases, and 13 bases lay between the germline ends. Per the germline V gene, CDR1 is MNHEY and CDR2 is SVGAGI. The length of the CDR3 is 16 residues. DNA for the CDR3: TGTGCCAGCAGTTACTCCGTGACAACGATAAATTCACCCCTCCACTTT. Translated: CASSYSVTTINSPLHF.

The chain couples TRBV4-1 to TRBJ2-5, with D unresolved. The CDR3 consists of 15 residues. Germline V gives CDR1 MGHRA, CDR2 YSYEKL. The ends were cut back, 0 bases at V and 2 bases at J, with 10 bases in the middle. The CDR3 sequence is CASSQDRGTQETQYF. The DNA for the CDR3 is TGCGCCAGCAGCCAAGATAGAGGCACACAAGAGACCCAGTACTTC.

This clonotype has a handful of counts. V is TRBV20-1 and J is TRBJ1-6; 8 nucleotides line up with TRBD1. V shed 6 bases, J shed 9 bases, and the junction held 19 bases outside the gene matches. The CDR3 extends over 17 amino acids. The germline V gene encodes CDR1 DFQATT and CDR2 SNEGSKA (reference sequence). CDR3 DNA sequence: TGCAGTGCCAATGGACAGGGCTCCAGTCCTTCCTTTTCACCCCTCCACTTT. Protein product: CSANGQGSSPSFSPLHF.

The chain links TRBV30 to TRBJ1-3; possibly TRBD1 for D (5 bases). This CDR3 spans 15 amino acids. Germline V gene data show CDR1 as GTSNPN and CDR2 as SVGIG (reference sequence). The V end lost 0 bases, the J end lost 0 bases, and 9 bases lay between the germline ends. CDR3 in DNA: TGTGCCTGGAGTGTACGGGGCAACTCTGGAAACACCATATATTTT. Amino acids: CAWSVRGNSGNTIYF.

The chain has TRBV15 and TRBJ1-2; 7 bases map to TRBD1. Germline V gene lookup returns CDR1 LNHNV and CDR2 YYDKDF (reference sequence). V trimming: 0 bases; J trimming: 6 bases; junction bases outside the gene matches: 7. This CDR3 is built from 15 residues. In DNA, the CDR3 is TGTGCCACCAGCAGAGATGGGACAGACTCCAATGGCTACACCTTC. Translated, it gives CATSRDGTDSNGYTF.

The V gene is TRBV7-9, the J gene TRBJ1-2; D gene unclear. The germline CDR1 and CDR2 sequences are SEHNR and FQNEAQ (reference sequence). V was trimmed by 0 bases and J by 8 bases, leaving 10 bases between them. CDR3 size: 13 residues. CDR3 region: CASSLARPLGYTF. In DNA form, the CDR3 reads TGTGCCAGCAGCTTAGCGCGACCTTTGGGCTACACCTTC.

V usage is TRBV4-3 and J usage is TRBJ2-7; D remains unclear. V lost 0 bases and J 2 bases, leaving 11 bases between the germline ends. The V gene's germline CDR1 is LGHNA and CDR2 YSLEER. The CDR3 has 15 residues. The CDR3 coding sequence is TGCGCCAGCAGCCAAGATCGGAACGGAGCCTACGAGCAGTACTTC. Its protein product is CASSQDRNGAYEQYF.

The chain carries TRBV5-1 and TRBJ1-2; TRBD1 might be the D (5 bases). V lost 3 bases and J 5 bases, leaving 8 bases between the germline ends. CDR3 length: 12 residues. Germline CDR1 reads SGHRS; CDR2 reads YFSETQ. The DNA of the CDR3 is TGCGCCAGCAGCTATAGACAGTATGGCTACACCTTC. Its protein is CASSYRQYGYTF. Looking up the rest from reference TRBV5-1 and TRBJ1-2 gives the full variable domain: KAGVTQTPRYLIKTRGQQVTLSCSPISGHRSVSWYQQTPGQGLQFLFEYFSETQRNKGNFPGRFSGRQFSNSRSEMNVSTLELGDSALYLCASSYRQYGYTFGSGTRLTVV.